This T cell receptor (beta chain) appears in the sequencing data of a study of blood T cell repertoires in COVID-19. Study-level background: COVID-19 samples from acute and convalescent phases originated in the United States, Italy and Spain. T cells, B-cell-depleted T cells, or PBMCs supplied cDNA or gDNA.

Per the original methods: Estimation of nucleated cell counts relied on the amplification of reference gene primers. Profiled with immunoSEQ multiplex PCR; TCRdb holds only in-frame clones, not every one. The V and J calls and clone size come from that table; D and trimming were worked out from the DNA. In the table there are around 270,000 clones, 75% to 90% of which are singletons. CDR1 is LNHNV and CDR2 is YYDKDF in the germline V gene (reference sequence). There are 16 residues in the CDR3. With V trimmed by 5 bases and J by 1 base, 7 bases remained unmatched. This clone has a single count. Material: peripheral blood. The chain joins TRBV15 to TRBJ2-4; 8 nucleotides line up with TRBD1. The TCR originated in a man aged 35 to 55 with acute or convalescent COVID-19. In nucleotides, the CDR3 is TGTGCCACCAGCCCCCGGACAGGGATCGCCAAAAACATTCAGTACTTC. Protein product: CATSPRTGIAKNIQYF.